This T cell receptor beta chain was sequenced for a study of OX40 agonist ivuxolimab in advanced cancers. As concerns this clone: Within the sample, other DNA sequences also encode this same CDR3.

V was pared by 3 bases and J by 6 bases, with 10 bases between. The CDR3 is 13 amino acids. Germline V gene data show CDR1 as LGHNA and CDR2 as YSLEER. The table came from immunoSEQ multiplex PCR; TCRdb's copy has only in-frame clones and leaves some out. The sample yields 65,000 or so clones, approximately 80% seen once. This TCR came from an adult with an advanced solid tumor such as melanoma, head and neck, liver or kidney cancer. The rearrangement uses TRBV4-3 and TRBJ2-3; a weak D match, TRBD2 (6 bases). The specimen comprised CD4+ or CD8+ T cells sorted from blood, sampled in a trial of the OX40 agonist ivuxolimab. The CDR3 spells CASSQELADTQYF. CDR3 DNA: TGCGCCAGCAGCCAGGAACTAGCCGATACGCAGTATTTT.